This T cell receptor beta chain originates from a study of cytomegalovirus exposure and HLA in healthy donors (dated by TCRdb to 2016 to 2017). Background for the entire study: In an earlier analysis of several hundred of the donors, 250 to 350 Gb of sequence data and 100 million or so unique TCR beta sequences from roughly 190 million T cells were reported. A later genetic analysis took genome-wide SNP genotypes for about three fifths of the 666 donors and used that subset as a discovery cohort. To predict cytomegalovirus infection status, the study combined high-throughput TCR immunosequencing, statistical association of individual TCRs with disease status, and machine learning. Because of strong linkage in the cohort, roughly 5 DR-DQ haplotypes were treated as single units for association and clustering. Rather than using new phenotypic data, the later analysis identified candidate immune exposures from TCR beta sequences and from how often those sequences occurred across donors. The number of donors typed differed by locus, with 629-630 for A, B, C, DRB1 and DQB1, around 560 for DQA1, 600 to 610 for DPA1, and around 430 for DPB1. To study patterns of TCR occurrence, a later analysis re-analyzed previously published TCR beta repertoires from under 750 donors and added high-resolution HLA genotyping. Among the roughly 400 genotyped donors, 75% to 90% belonged to the genetic ancestry cluster associated with self-reported Caucasian donors. Among about 410 genotyped donors of the cohort, an average of around 220,000 unique TCR beta nucleotide sequences was sequenced per donor, of which about 18% were non-productive. In addition to the first cohort of approximately 670 subjects, a separate validation cohort of approximately 130 different subjects was used. The study aimed to test whether cataloging public T cell receptors could reveal signatures of past pathogen exposure. An early release that covered 500 to 800 HLA-typed donors contained about 300 gigabases of sequencing data and 75 million to 100 million unique TCR sequences. HLA typing included class I and class II loci at four-digit resolution. Every discovery cohort repertoire had been produced on one sequencing platform. Donor age, sex, ethnicity and CMV serostatus were collected together with the repertoire data. An earlier analysis of some 500 of the donors used high-throughput TCR beta sequencing to judge whether each TCR beta V gene segment behaved as functional or pseudogenic. The study used immunosequencing to profile the T cell repertoires of 666 subjects and linked those repertoires to cytomegalovirus serostatus.

The cohort comprised fewer than 750 healthy bone marrow donors. All cohort members were sampled while nominally healthy, although unrecorded immune exposures were likely present. The donor was CMV seropositive and belonged to the group of some 290 seropositive cohort members. A peripheral blood sample was provided by each donor, and peripheral blood mononuclear cells were used for TCR beta sequencing. Genomic DNA extraction from the blood cell samples was performed with the Qiagen DNeasy Blood Extraction Kit. General conclusions and limits of the study: Some IMGT-functional V segments, including TRBV6-2 and TRBV6-3, could not be told apart with the 87-base-pair reads, so those segments were excluded. In a later analysis, HLA-associated TCR beta chains showed more clonal expansion and lower generation probabilities than non-associated chains that were equally common. In an earlier analysis of 450 to 750 of the donors, most TCR beta V segments appeared in productive rearrangements about 87% or about 30% of the time, broadly matching IMGT annotations. Several of the top co-occurrence clusters appeared to be linked to parvovirus B19, influenza, CMV and Epstein-Barr virus, according to a later analysis. When HLA alleles, especially DR and DQ, strongly co-occurred, attributing TCR associations to individual alleles was difficult. The sequencing pipeline was judged likely to have produced a cluster of highly shared sequence variants as a technical artifact. In a later analysis, the rate of TCR association differed among HLA loci, with DRB1 alleles having the most associated TCRs and HLA-C alleles having the fewest. While some public TCRs were present in many individuals, most TCR sequences turned up only very rarely across donors. In vitro tests confirmed that a few of the cytomegalovirus-associated TCR beta chains recognize cytomegalovirus antigens. According to a later analysis, most CMV-associated TCR beta chains appeared to be HLA-restricted, and the HLA associations seemed to be driven largely by CMV exposure. Approximately 16 rarely observed V segments, including chromosome 9 orphons, were excluded from the earlier analysis of several hundred of the donors because counts were too low. Compared with the roughly 600-donor mean, donors in an Asian-associated ancestry cluster had fewer N-insertions in productive TCRs, according to a later genetic analysis. A later genetic analysis associated a missense DCLRE1C variant with V-gene and J-gene trimming of TCR beta chains, and an independent cohort replicated the association. In this cohort, only TCR beta chains were sequenced, and detectable features were limited by the absence of alpha or paired-chain data. In both the original and validation cohorts, the classifier was reported to diagnose cytomegalovirus status with high specificity and sensitivity. In the study, about 150 TCR beta chains were listed as associated with cytomegalovirus. In a later analysis, around 15,000 TCR beta sequences were associated with specific HLA alleles at a false discovery rate of 0.05. For the cohort, immune exposure information was limited to CMV serostatus. Correlated functional status among segregating V segments might be attributable to linkage disequilibrium, but an unknown experimental factor could not be ruled out. Because HLA typing was missing for some donors at each locus, association tests included only the typed subset. Presence/absence analyses assumed roughly uniform sequencing depth across donors, an assumption that may not hold. The authors suggested that the approach could potentially be extended to other disease states and immunological phenotypes. A further reported finding was that TCR beta sequences accurately predicted the HLA-A and HLA-B alleles for most subjects in the first cohort.

The library was produced with the immunoSEQ multiplex PCR assay. For the multiplex PCR, a mixture combining 60 forward primers for TCR Vbeta segments and 13 reverse primers for TCR Jbeta segments was used. Amplification of the CDR3 region of rearranged TCR beta genes was performed with a multiplex PCR assay on genomic DNA. The amplified TCR beta libraries were sequenced on the Illumina HiSeq System as 87-base-pair reads. Turning to the authors' computational methods: In a later analysis, tens of millions of unique TCR beta chains were counted across the 500 to 700 repertoires, and roughly 11 million of these chains were shared by at least two donors. Raw reads were error-corrected and collapsed into unique sequences by a nearest-neighbor algorithm in which closely related sequences were merged to remove PCR and sequencing errors. Alignment of CDR3 sequences to IMGT reference sequences was used to assign V, D and J gene segments. For a sequence to be retained, at least a six-nucleotide match to both a V gene segment and a J gene segment was required. Rearrangements were classified as productive when the CDR3 lacked stop codons and remained in frame with V and J, and all other rearrangements were classified as non-productive. CDR3 was defined according to IMGT convention as the region running from the second conserved V-encoded cysteine to the conserved J-encoded phenylalanine. Sequences without an unambiguous match to a single V gene segment were excluded from the earlier analysis of about 630 of the donors. An earlier analysis of fewer than 750 of the donors classified V segments as functional when productive rearrangements were above 56.7% and as segregating when the standard deviation between donors was above 5%. A statistical classification framework was built for diagnosing cytomegalovirus status from the catalog of TCR beta chain sequences. In a later analysis, V and J genes were assigned by comparing TCR nucleotide sequences against IMGT/GENE-DB human TR gene sequences. Using the TCRdist pipeline, a later analysis assigned CDR3 sequences along with most-parsimonious VDJ recombination scenarios. In a later analysis, each TCR beta chain was defined by its CDR3 amino acid sequence together with its V-gene family, and reads without a unique V-gene family were excluded. To address suspected cross-contamination and a sequencing artifact, a later analysis removed some 620 highly shared, low-generation-probability nucleotide sequences. In a later analysis, a clonal expansion index for each public chain was calculated from normalized within-repertoire ranks of inferred template counts. In a later analysis, generation probabilities were computed with a VDJ recombination model fitted to out-of-frame rearrangements, and the resulting probabilities were checked against IGoR. In a later analysis, TCR-TCR, TCR-HLA and TCR-CMV co-occurrence was scored with hypergeometric tests, and a repertoire-size bias correction was applied to TCR pairs. In a later analysis, false discovery rates were estimated by permuting HLA or CMV assignments 20 times. A later analysis grouped co-occurring TCRs with DBSCAN, adding TCRdist sequence similarity when clustering within HLA-allele-positive subsets. Repertoires with fewer than 30,000 or more than 120,000 public chains were left out of co-occurrence clustering, as were five repertoires with anomalous nucleotide sharing. TCRdb re-hosts the immuneACCESS table, in-frame sequences only. Its copies lack some clones; in the studies checked, an unresolved V gene accounts for under half of them, and the cause for the rest is not known. V and J calls and clone size are copied from that table; D and trimming were computed from the DNA. The sample table contains roughly 100,000 clones; only one count was recorded for roughly 60% of them. The ten largest account for about 22% of the sample.

For CDR1 and CDR2, the germline V gene lists SGHTA and FQGNSA. V and J are truncated by 5 bases and 2 bases respectively, leaving an intervening sequence of 9 bases. The CDR3 covers 13 residues, taking in both the cysteine and the phenylalanine. Only the CDR3 DNA is retained, 39 bases long and in frame from the first base. About this clone: Its specific antigen is unknown. Within one base of it there is no much larger clone, and no base qualities were kept.

Sequences were obtained from PBMCs. The receptor chain draws on TRBV7-2 and TRBJ1-1, with a weak D call of TRBD1 (5 bases match). This clonotype was sampled from a woman between 50 and 59 years old in good health and CMV-seropositive. The CDR3 loop reads CASSLGANTEAFF. The nucleotide sequence reads TGTGCCAGCAGCCTAGGGGCCAACACTGAAGCTTTCTTT.